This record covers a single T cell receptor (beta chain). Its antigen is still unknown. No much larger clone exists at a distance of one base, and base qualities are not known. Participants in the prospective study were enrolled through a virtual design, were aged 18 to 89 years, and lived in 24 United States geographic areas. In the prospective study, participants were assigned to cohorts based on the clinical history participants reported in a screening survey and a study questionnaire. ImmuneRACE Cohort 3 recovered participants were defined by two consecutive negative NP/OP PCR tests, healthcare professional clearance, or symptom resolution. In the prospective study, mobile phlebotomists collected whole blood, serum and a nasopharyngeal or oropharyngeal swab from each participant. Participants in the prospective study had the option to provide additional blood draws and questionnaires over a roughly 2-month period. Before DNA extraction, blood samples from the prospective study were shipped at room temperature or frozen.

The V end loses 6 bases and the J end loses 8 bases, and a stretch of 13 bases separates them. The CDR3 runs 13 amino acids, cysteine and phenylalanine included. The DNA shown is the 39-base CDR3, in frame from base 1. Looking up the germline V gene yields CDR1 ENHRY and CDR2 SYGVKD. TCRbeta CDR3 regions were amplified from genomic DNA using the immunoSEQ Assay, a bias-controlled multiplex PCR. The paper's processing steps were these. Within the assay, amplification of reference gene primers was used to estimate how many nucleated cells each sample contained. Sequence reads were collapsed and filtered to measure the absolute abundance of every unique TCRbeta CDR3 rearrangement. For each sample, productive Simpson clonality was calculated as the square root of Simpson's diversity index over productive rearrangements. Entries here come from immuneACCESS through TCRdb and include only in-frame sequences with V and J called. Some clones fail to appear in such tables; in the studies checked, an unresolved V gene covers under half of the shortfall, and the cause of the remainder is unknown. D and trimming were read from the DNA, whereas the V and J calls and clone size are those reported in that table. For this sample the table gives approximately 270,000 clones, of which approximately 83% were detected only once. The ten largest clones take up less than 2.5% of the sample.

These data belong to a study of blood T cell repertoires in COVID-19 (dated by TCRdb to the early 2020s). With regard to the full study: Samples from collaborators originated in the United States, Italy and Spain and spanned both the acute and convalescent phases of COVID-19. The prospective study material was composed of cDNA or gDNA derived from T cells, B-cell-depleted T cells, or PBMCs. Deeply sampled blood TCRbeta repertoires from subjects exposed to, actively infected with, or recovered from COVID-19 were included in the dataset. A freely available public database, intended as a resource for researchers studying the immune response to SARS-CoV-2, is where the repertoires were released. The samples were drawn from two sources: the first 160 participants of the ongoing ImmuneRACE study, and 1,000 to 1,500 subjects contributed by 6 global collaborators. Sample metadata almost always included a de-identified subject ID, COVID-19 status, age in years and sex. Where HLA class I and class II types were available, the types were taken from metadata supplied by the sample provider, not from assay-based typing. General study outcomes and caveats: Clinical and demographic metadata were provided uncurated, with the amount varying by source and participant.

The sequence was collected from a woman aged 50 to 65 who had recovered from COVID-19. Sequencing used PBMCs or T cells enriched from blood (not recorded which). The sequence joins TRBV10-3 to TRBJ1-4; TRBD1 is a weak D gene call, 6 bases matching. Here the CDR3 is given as CAISEGQLEKLFF. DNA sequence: TGTGCCATCAGCGAAGGACAGCTGGAAAAACTGTTTTTT.